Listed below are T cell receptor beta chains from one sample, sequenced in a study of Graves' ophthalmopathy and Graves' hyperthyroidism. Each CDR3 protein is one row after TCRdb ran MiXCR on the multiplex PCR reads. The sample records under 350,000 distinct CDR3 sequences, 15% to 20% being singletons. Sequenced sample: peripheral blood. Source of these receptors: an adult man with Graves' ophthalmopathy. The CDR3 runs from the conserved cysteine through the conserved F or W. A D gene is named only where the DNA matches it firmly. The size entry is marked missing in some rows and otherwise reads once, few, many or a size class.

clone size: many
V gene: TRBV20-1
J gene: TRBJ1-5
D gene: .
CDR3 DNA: TGCAGTGCCGGCGCTGCCTCCCTAGAACATCAGCCCCAGCATTTT
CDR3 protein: CSAGAASLEHQPQHF

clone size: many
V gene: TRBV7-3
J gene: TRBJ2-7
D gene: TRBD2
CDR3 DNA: TGTGCCAGCAGCTTATTTGGGCTAGCGGGGAACCCCACGTGGGACTACGAGCAGTACTTC
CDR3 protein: CASSLFGLAGNPTWDYEQYF

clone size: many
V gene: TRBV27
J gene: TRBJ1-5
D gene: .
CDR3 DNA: TGTGCCAGCAGTTTATACCCCCGGGCCAACAATCAGCCCCAGCATTTT
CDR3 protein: CASSLYPRANNQPQHF

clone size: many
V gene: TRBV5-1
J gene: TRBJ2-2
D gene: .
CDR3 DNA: TGCGCCAGCAGCTTGTTCCCCATAGACACCGGGGAGCTGTTTTTT
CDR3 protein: CASSLFPIDTGELFF

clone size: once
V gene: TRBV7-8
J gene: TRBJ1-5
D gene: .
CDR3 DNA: TGTGCCAGCAGCCCACGCGACCTACAGGGAAATCAGCCCCAGCATTTT
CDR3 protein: CASSPRDLQGNQPQHF

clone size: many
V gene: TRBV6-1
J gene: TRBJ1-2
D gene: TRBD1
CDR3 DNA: TGTGCCAGCAGTGAACAAGGGACAGCCCGGAGGTACACCTTC
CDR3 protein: CASSEQGTARRYTF

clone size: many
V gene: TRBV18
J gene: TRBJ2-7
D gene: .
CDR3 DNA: TGTGCCAGCTCACCAAATAGGGGGTTACCTCAATACGAGCAGTACTTC
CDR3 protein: CASSPNRGLPQYEQYF

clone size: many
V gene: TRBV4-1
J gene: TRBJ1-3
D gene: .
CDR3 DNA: TGCGCCAGCAGCCAAGAGGACACTTCTGGAAACACCATATATTTT
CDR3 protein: CASSQEDTSGNTIYF

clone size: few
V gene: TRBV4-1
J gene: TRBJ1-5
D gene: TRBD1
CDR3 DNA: TGCGCCAGCAGCCAAGGGACAGGGGGCCCACAACCGTATAGCAATCAGCCCCAGCATTTT
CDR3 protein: CASSQGTGGPQPYSNQPQHF

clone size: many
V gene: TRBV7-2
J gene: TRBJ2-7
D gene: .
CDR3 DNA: TGTGCCTCAGGGCAGGAGCCCTACGAGCAGTACTTC
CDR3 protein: CASGQEPYEQYF

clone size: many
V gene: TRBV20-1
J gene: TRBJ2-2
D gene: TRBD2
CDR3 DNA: TGCAGTGCAATAGCGGGGGGGCTTGGCGGGGAGCTGTTTTTT
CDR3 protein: CSAIAGGLGGELFF

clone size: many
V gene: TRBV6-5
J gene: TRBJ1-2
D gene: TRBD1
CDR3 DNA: TGTGCCAGCAGTTGGGGAGGGGGCTCGTCGGGCTACACCTTC
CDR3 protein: CASSWGGGSSGYTF

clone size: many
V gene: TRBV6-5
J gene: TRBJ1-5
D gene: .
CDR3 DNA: TGTGCCAGCAGTTATTTCTCTCAGCCCCAGCATTTT
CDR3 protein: CASSYFSQPQHF

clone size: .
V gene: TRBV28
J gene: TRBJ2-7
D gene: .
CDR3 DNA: TGTGCCAGCAGTTTATTGGTCCCGAATTCCTACGAGCAGTACTTC
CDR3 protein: CASSLLVPNSYEQYF

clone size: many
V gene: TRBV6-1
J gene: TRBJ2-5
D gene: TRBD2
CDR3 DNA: TGTGCCACCATAGGCGGGCTAGCGGGGAGACAAGAGACCCAGTACTTC
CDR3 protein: CATIGGLAGRQETQYF

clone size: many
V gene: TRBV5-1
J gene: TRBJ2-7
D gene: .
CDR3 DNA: TGCGCCAGCAGCCTACAGGGTTGGGGGCAGTACTTC
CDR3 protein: CASSLQGWGQYF

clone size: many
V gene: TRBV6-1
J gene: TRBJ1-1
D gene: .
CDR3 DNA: TGTGCCAGCAGTACGCGCCGGGACGGCAAGCTGGCTTTCTTT
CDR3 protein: CASSTRRDGKLAFF

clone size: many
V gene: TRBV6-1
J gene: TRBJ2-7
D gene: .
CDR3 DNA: TGTGCCAGCAGTGGGGGGGGCTACTCCTACGAGCAGTACTTC
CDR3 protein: CASSGGGYSYEQYF

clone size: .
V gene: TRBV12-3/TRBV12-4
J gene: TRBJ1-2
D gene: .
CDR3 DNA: TGTGCCAGCAGCTCCTCTTGGGGGGGCTATGGCTACACCTTC
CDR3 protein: CASSSSWGGYGYTF

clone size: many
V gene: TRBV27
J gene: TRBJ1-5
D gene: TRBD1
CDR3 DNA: TGTGCCAGCAGCAGACAGGGGCCTATCCTTCAGCCCCAGCATTTT
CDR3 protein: CASSRQGPILQPQHF

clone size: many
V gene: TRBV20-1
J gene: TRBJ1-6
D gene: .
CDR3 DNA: TGCAGTGGACTTGGACAGCAGCTTAATTCACCCCTCCACTTT
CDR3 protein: CSGLGQQLNSPLHF

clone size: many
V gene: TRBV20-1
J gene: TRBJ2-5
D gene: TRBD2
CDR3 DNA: TGCAGTGCTAGATTGGCTAGCGGGAGTGGAGAGACCCAGTACTTC
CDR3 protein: CSARLASGSGETQYF

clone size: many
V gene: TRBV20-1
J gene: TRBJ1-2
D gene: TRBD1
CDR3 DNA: TGCAGTGCGAAGGCAGGGGGCGGTGGCTACACCTTC
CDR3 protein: CSAKAGGGGYTF

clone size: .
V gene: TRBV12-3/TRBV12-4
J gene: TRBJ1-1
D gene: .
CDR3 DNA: TGTGCCAGCAGTTTATTCGTCCAGACTGAAGCTTTCTTT
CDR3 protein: CASSLFVQTEAFF

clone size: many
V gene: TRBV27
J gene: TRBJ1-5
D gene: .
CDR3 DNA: TGTGCCAGCAGGCAGAATCTAAATCAGCCCCAGCATTTT
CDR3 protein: CASRQNLNQPQHF

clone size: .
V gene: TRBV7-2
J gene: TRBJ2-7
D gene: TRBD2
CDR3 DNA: TGTGCCAGCAGAGTGGCGGGAGAGAGCGAGCAGTACTTC
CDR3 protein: CASRVAGESEQYF

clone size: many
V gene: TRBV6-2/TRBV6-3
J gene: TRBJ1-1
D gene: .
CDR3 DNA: TGTGCCAGCAGGGACCAAGCAGAGAACACTGAAGCTTTCTTT
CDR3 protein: CASRDQAENTEAFF